The source of this TCR beta chain is a study of post-analysis software for immune sequencing data. Findings of the study overall: Controls' normalized Chao1 diversity significantly exceeded that of multiple sclerosis patients. Five TRBV segments occurring more often in patients than controls included TRBV5-6, TRBV5-1 and TRBV20-1.

CDR1 and CDR2 from the germline V gene are SGHRS and YFSETQ. This CDR3 is 13 amino acids long. Trimming at V came to 4 bases and at J to 7 bases, leaving 5 bases not matched to a gene. TCR beta cDNA libraries had unique molecular identifiers. TCRdb re-analysed the PCR reads in MiXCR, keeping a single row per CDR3 protein. Of some 700,000 distinct CDR3 sequences listed, roughly three fifths are singletons. A remark on this clonotype: Its antigen is undetermined.

The source material was blood. This TCR came from a girl aged 2-10 years with multiple sclerosis. The V and J genes are TRBV5-1 and TRBJ2-1, with TRBD1 matching over 7 bases. Here the CDR3 DNA reads TGCGCCAGCAGCCGTGACAGGGAGAATGAGCAGTTCTTC. Its translation is CASSRDRENEQFF.